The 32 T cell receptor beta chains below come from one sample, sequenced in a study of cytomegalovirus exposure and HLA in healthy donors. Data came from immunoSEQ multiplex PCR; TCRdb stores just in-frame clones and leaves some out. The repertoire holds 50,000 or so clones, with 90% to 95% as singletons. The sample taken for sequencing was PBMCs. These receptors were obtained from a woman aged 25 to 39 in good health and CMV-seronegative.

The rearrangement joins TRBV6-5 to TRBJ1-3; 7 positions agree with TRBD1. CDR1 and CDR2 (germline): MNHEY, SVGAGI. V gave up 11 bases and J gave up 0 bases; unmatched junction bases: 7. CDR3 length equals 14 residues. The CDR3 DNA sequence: TGTGCCGCCTCCAGGGGGATCTCTGGAAACACCATATATTTT. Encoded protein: CAASRGISGNTIYF.

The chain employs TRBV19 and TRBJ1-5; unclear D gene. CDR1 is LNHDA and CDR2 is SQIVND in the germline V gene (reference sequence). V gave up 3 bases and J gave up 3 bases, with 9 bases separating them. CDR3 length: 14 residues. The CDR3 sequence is CASSILQSNQPQHF. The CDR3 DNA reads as TGTGCCAGTAGTATCTTGCAGTCCAATCAGCCCCAGCATTTT. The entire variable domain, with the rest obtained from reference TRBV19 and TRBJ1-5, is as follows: DGGITQSPKYLFRKEGQNVTLSCEQNLNHDAMYWYRQDPGQGLRLIYYSQIVNDFQKGDIAEGYSVSREKKESFPLTVTSAQKNPTAFYLCASSILQSNQPQHFGDGTRLSIL.

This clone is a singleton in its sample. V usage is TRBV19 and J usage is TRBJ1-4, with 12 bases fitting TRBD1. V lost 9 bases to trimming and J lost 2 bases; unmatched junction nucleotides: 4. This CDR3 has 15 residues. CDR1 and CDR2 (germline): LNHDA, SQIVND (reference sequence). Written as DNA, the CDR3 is TGTGCCAGCGGGGACAGGGGGCGGACTAATGAAAAACTGTTTTTT. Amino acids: CASGDRGRTNEKLFF.

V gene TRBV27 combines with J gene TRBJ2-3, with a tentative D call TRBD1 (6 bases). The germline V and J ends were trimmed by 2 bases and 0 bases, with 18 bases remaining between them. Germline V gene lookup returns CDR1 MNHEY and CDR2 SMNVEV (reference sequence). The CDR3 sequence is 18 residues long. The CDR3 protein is CASSLSGQSIPSTDTQYF. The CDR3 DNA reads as TGTGCCAGCAGTTTAAGCGGACAGAGTATACCCAGCACAGATACGCAGTATTTT.

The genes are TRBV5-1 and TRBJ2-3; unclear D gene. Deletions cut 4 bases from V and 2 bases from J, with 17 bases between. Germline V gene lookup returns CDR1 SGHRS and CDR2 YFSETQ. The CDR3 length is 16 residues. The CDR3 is CASSVGLEPITDTQYF. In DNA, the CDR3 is TGCGCCAGCAGCGTGGGTTTAGAGCCGATCACAGATACGCAGTATTTT.

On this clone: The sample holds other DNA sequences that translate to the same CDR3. The CDR3 nucleotides are TGTGCCAGCAGCGTAGAGACTAGCGGTGAGCAGTACTTC. As protein: CASSVETSGEQYF. The chain employs TRBV9 and TRBJ2-7, with TRBD2 identical over 9 bases. Looked up from germline, CDR1 is SGDLS and CDR2 is YYNGEE. The V segment lost 0 bases and the J segment 7 bases; nucleotides outside the gene matches: 2. The CDR3 runs to 13 residues.

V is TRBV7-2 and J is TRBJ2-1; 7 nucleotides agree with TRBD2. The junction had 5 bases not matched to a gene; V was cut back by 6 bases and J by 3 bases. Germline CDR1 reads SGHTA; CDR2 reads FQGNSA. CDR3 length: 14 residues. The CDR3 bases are TGTGCCAGCAGGGGTCGGGAGGTCTACAATGAGCAGTTCTTC. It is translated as CASRGREVYNEQFF. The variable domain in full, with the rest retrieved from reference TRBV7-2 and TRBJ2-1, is GAGVSQSPSNKVTEKGKDVELRCDPISGHTALYWYRQSLGQGLEFLIYFQGNSAPDKSGLPSDRFSAERTGGSVSTLTIQRTQQEDSAVYLCASRGREVYNEQFFGPGTRLTVL.

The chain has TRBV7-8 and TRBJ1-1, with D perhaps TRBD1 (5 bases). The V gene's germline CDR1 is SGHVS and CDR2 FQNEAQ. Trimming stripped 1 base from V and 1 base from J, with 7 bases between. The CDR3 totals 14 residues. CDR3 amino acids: CASSLVGGNTEAFF. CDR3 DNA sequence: TGTGCCAGCAGCTTAGTGGGGGGGAACACTGAAGCTTTCTTT.

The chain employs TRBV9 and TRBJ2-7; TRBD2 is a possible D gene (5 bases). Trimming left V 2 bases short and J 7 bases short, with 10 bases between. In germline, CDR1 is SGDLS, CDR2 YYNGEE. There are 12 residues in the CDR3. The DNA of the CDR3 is TGTGCCAGCAGCGTCGATTCGGGGGAGCAGTACTTC. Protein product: CASSVDSGEQYF.

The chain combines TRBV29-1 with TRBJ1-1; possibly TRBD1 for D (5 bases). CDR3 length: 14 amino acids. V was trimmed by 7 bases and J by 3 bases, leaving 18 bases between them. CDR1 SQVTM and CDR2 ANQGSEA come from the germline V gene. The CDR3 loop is CSGGESNPDTEAFF. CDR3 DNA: TGCAGCGGGGGCGAATCCAATCCGGACACTGAAGCTTTCTTT.

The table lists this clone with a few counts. The CDR3 loop is CASSGSTGPHQPQHF. Written as DNA, the CDR3 is TGTGCCAGCAGTGGATCGACAGGGCCCCATCAGCCCCAGCATTTT. The rearrangement joins TRBV6-1 to TRBJ1-5; TRBD1 agrees at 7 bases. Per the germline V gene, CDR1 is MNHNS and CDR2 is SASEGT. J lost 5 bases, V lost 4 bases, and 8 bases had no gene match. The CDR3 has 15 amino acids.

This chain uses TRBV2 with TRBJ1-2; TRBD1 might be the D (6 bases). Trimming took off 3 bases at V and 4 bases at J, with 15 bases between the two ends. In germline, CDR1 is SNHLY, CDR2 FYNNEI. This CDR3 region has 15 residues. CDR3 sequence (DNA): TGTGCCAGCAGTGACTACAGGGACCCATTCTATGGCTACACCTTC. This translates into CASSDYRDPFYGYTF.

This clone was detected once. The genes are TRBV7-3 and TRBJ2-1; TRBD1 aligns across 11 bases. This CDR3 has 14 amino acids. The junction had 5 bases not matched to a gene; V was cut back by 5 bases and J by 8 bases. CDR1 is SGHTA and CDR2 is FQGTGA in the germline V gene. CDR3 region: CASSPGQGVHEQFF. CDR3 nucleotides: TGTGCCAGCAGCCCGGGACAGGGGGTCCATGAGCAGTTCTTC.

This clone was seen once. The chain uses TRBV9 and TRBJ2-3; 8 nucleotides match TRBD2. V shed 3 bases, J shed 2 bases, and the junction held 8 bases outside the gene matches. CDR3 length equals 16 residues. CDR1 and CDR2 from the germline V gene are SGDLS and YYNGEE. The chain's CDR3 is CASSAAIAGYTDTQYF. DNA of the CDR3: TGTGCCAGCAGCGCAGCGATAGCGGGGTACACAGATACGCAGTATTTT.

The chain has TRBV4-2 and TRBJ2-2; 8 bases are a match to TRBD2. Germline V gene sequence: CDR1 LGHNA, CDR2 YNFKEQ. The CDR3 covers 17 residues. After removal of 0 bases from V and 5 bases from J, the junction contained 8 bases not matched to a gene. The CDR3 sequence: CASSQDTGRASTGELFF. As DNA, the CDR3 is TGTGCCAGCAGCCAAGATACCGGGAGGGCAAGTACCGGGGAGCTGTTTTTT.

Here the CDR3 reads CASSNRDGHNEQFF. The CDR3 bases are TGTGCCAGTAGCAACCGGGATGGGCACAATGAGCAGTTCTTC. V usage is TRBV19 and J usage is TRBJ2-1, with D perhaps matching TRBD2 (5 bases). Germline V lookup: CDR1 LNHDA, CDR2 SQIVND (reference sequence). The CDR3 has 14 amino acids. The V gene lost 6 bases and the J gene lost 5 bases, with 14 bases spanning the gap.

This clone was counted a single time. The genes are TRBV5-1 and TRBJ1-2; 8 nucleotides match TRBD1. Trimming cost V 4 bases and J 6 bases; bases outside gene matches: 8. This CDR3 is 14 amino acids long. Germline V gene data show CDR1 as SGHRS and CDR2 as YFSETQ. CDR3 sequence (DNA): TGCGCCAGCAGCATTGGACAGGGTAGGGATGGCTACACCTTC. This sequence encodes CASSIGQGRDGYTF.

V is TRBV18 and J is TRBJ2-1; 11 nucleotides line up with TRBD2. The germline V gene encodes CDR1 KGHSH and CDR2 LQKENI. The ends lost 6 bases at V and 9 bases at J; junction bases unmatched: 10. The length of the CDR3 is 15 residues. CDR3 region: CASSALAGVEIEQFF. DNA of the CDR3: TGTGCCAGCTCGGCACTAGCGGGAGTGGAGATTGAGCAGTTCTTC. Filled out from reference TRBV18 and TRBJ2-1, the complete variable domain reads NAGVMQNPRHLVRRRGQEARLRCSPMKGHSHVYWYRQLPEEGLKFMVYLQKENIIDESGMPKERFSAEFPKEGPSILRIQQVVRGDSAAYFCASSALAGVEIEQFFGPGTRLTVL.

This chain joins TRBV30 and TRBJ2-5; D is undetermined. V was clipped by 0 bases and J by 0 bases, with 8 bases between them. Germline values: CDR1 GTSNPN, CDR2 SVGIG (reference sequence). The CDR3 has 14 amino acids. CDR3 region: CAWSVQSHQETQYF. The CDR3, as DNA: TGTGCCTGGAGTGTACAGAGTCACCAAGAGACCCAGTACTTC.

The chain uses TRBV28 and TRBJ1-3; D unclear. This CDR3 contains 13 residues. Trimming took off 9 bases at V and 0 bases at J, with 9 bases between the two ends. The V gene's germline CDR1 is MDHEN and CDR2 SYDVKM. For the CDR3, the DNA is TGTGCCAGTAGATGGAGCTCTGGAAACACCATATATTTT. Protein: CASRWSSGNTIYF.

DNA of the CDR3: TGTGCCAGCCGCCTAAACAGGGGGGAGTACAATGAGCAGTTCTTC. Protein product: CASRLNRGEYNEQFF. This chain uses TRBV4-2 with TRBJ2-1, with 8 bases identical to TRBD1. The length of the CDR3 is 15 residues. The germline V gene has CDR1 LGHNA and CDR2 YNFKEQ. Unmatched junction bases numbered 10, after V lost 8 bases and J lost 4 bases.

The CDR3 sequence: CASSRLAGTGREQYF. The CDR3 nucleotides read TGTGCCAGCAGCCGCTTAGCGGGAACGGGAAGGGAGCAGTACTTC. The chain links TRBV13 to TRBJ2-7, with 8 nucleotides matching TRBD2. V shed 5 bases, J shed 7 bases, and the junction held 13 bases outside the gene matches. Germline loops: CDR1 PRHDT, CDR2 FYEKMQ (reference sequence). This CDR3 is built from 15 residues.

The CDR3 loop reads CASRTGTSGGSSYNEQFF. As DNA, the CDR3 is TGTGCCAGCAGGACCGGGACTAGCGGGGGGAGCTCCTACAATGAGCAGTTCTTC. The V and J genes are TRBV2 and TRBJ2-1, with 15 bases identical to TRBD2. The CDR3 covers 18 residues. V lost 6 bases and J lost 0; bases outside the gene matches: 6. Germline V CDR1 and CDR2: SNHLY, FYNNEI.

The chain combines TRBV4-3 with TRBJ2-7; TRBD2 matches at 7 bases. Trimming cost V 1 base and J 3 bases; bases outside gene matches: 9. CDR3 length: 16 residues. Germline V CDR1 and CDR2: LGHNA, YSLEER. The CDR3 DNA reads TGCGCCAGCAGCCAAGGCGCGGGAGAGGGGTTCTACGAGCAGTACTTC. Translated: CASSQGAGEGFYEQYF.

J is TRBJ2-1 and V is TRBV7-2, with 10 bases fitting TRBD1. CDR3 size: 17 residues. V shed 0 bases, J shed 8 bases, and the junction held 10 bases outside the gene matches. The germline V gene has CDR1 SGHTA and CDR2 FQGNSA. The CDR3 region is CASSLAMGRTGGDEQFF. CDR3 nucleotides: TGTGCCAGCAGCTTAGCGATGGGGAGGACAGGGGGGGATGAGCAGTTCTTC.

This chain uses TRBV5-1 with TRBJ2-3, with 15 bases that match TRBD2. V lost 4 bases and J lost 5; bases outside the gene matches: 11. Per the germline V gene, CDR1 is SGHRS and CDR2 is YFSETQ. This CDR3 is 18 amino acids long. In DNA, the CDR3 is TGCGCCAGCAGCGGCGGACTAGCGGGAGGGCCAGGAAAAGATACGCAGTATTTT. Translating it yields CASSGGLAGGPGKDTQYF. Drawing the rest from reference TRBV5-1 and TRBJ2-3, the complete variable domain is KAGVTQTPRYLIKTRGQQVTLSCSPISGHRSVSWYQQTPGQGLQFLFEYFSETQRNKGNFPGRFSGRQFSNSRSEMNVSTLELGDSALYLCASSGGLAGGPGKDTQYFGPGTRLTVL.

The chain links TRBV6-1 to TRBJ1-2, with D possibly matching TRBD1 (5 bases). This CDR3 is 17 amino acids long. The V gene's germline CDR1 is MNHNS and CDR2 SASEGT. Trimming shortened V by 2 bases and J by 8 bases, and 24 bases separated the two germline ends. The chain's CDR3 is CASSEPTGQQLRGGYTF. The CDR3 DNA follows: TGTGCCAGCAGTGAACCCACAGGTCAACAACTCCGAGGCGGCTACACCTTC.

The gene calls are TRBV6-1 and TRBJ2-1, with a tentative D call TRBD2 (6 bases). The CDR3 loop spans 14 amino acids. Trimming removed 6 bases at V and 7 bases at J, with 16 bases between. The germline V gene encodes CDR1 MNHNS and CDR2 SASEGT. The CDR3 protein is CASRSGLSGNEQFF. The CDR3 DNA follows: TGTGCCAGCAGAAGCGGACTATCGGGTAATGAGCAGTTCTTC.

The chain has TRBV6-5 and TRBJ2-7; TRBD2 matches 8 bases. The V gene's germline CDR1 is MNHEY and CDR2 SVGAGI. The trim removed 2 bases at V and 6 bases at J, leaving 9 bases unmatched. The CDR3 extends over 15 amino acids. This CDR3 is CASSYAGLELSEQYF. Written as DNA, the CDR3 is TGTGCCAGCAGTTACGCGGGACTAGAGCTTTCCGAGCAGTACTTC.

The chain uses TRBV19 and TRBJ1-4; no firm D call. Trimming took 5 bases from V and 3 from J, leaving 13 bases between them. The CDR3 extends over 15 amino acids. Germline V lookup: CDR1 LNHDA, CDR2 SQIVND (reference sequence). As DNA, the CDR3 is TGTGCCAGTAGTTACTCCGACTTACCTAATGAAAAACTGTTTTTT. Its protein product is CASSYSDLPNEKLFF.

CDR3 sequence: CASSQGTNYGYTF. CDR3 DNA: TGTGCCAGCAGCCAGGGTACTAACTATGGCTACACCTTC. The genes are TRBV13 and TRBJ1-2; tentative D call: TRBD1 (5 bases). Germline V CDR1 and CDR2: PRHDT, FYEKMQ (reference sequence). The CDR3 is 13 residues long. Trimming took 5 bases from V and 0 from J, leaving 7 bases between them.

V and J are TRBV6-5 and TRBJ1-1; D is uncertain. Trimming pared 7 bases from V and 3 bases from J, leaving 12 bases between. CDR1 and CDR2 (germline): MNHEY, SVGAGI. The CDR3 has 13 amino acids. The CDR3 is CASNHIGDTEAFF. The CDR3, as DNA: TGTGCCAGCAACCACATCGGGGACACTGAAGCTTTCTTT.